Given below is one T cell receptor beta chain in context. Germline values: CDR1 MNHEY, CDR2 SVGAGI. The V and J ends lost 7 bases and 8 bases respectively, with 11 bases between them. The CDR3 length is 11 residues. The record originates from a study of blood T cell repertoires in COVID-19. Study-wide context: Spain, Italy and the United States supplied samples that represented acute and convalescent COVID-19.

The assay was immunoSEQ multiplex PCR, and TCRdb's table has in-frame clones only and misses some. The sample comprises 350,000 or so clones, about nine tenths of which are singletons, and 1.6% rests with the top ten. The sequenced sample consisted of peripheral blood. This chain joins TRBV6-5 and TRBJ1-1; D gene uncertain. The clonotype comes from a woman in her twenties or thirties with COVID-19, enrolled during active disease. The CDR3 bases are TGTGCCAGCATGAGGGAGGTCGAAGCTTTCTTT. Amino acids: CASMREVEAFF.